Listed here are 4 T cell receptor beta chains from one sample, sequenced in a study of cytomegalovirus exposure and HLA in healthy donors. Both 60 Vbeta primers and 13 Jbeta primers went into the PCR. The table came from immunoSEQ multiplex PCR; TCRdb's copy has only in-frame clones and leaves some out. The data hold about 150,000 clones, with over 75% observed a single time. The sequencing sample was made of PBMCs. The receptors were sampled from a woman aged 25 to 39 in good health and CMV-seronegative.

The gene calls are TRBV5-5 and TRBJ1-5; 7 nucleotides match TRBD1. The CDR3 runs to 15 residues. With V trimmed by 4 bases and J by 3 bases, 7 bases remained unmatched. Germline V CDR1 and CDR2: SGHKS, YYEKEE (reference sequence). The CDR3 DNA follows: TGTGCCAGCAGCCCCCAGGGGGTTGACAATCAGCCCCAGCATTTT. Translated, it gives CASSPQGVDNQPQHF.

The chain couples TRBV5-6 to TRBJ2-1; possible D gene TRBD2, 5 bases. CDR1 is SGHDT, CDR2 YYEEEE, per germline. The CDR3 sequence is 12 residues long. Trimming took 1 base from V and 13 from J, leaving 12 bases between them. In DNA, the CDR3 is TGTGCCAGCAGCTTGCGGGCGGGTATCCAGTTCTTC. Amino acid sequence: CASSLRAGIQFF.

There are a few counts of this clone. The V call is TRBV7-6, the J call TRBJ1-3; 9 nucleotides match TRBD1. Germline V gene lookup returns CDR1 SGHVS and CDR2 FNYEAQ. The CDR3 loop spans 17 amino acids. V was clipped by 1 base and J by 0 bases; unmatched bases: 4. The CDR3 loop is CASSLGGQGSSGNTIYF. DNA of the CDR3: TGTGCCAGCAGCTTAGGGGGACAGGGATCCTCTGGAAACACCATATATTTT.

This clone turned up a few times. The chain uses TRBV29-1 and TRBJ1-3; D might be TRBD1 (6 bases). This CDR3 is 10 amino acids long. The V gene's germline CDR1 is SQVTM and CDR2 ANQGSEA. Trimming cost V 6 bases and J 16 bases, with 16 bases left between them. This chain's CDR3 is CSVIQGEGYF. CDR3 nucleotide sequence: TGCAGCGTCATACAGGGCGAGGGGTATTTT.